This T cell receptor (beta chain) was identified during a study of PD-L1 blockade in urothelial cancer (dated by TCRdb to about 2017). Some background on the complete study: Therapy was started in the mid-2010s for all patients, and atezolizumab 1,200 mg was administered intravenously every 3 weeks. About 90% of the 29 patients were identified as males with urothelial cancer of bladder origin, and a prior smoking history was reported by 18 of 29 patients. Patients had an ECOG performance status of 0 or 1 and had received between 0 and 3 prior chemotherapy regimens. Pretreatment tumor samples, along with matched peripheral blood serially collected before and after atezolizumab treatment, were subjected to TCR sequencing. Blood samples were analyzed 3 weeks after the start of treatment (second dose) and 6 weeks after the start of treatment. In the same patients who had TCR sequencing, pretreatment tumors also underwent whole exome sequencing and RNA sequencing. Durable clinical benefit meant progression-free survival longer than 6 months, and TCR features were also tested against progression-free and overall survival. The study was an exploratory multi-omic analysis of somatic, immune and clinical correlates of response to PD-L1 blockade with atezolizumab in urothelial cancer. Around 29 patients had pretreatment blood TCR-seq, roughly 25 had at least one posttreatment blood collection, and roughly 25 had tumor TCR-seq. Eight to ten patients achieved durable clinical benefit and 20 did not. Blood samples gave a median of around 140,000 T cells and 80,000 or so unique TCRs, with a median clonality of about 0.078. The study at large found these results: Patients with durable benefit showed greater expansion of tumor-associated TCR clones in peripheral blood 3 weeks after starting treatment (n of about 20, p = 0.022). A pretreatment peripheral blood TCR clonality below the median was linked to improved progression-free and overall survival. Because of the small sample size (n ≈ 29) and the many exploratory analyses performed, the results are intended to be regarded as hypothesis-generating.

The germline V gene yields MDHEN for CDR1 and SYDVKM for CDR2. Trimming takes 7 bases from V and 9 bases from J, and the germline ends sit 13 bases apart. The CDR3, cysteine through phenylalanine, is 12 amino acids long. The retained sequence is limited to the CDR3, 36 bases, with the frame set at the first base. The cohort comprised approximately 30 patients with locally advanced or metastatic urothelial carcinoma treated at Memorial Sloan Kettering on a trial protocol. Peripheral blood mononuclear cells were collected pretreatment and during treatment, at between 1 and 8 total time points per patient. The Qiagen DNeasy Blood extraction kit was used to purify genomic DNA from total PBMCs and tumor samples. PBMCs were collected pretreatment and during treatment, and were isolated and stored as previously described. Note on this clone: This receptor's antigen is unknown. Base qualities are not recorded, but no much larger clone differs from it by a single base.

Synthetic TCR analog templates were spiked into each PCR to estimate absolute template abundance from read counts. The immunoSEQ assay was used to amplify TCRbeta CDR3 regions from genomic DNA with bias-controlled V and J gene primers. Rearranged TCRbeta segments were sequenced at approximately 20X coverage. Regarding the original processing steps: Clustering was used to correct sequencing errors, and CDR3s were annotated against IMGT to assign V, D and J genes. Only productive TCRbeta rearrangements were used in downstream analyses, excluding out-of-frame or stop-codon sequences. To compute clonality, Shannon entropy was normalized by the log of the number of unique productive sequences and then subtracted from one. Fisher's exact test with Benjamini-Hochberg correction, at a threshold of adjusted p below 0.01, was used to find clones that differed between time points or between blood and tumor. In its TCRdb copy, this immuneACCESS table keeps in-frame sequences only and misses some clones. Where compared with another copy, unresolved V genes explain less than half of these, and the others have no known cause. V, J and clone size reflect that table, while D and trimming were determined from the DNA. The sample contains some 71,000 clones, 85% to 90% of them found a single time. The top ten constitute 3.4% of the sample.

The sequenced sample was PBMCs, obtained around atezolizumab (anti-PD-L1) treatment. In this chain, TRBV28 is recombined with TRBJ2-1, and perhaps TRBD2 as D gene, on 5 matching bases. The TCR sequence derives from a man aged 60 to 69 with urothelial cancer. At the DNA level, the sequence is TGTGCCAGCACCCTAGAGGGCGTTGAGCAGTTCTTC. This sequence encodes CASTLEGVEQFF. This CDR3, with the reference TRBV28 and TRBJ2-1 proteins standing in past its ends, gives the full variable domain DVKVTQSSRYLVKRTGEKVFLECVQDMDHENMFWYRQDPGLGLRLIYFSYDVKMKEKGDIPEGYSVSREKKERFSLILESASTNQTSMYLCASTLEGVEQFFGPGTRLTVL.